The entry that follows covers one T cell receptor (beta chain) sequence. Sequenced by immunoSEQ multiplex PCR; TCRdb stores in-frame clones only, minus some. The profile shows about 20,000 clones, roughly 76% of them singletons. This entry is derived from a study of sequential checkpoint blockade in melanoma. The treatment was: randomized to nivolumab then ipilimumab (arm A) or the reverse (arm B). This CDR3 region has 15 residues. CDR1 is MGHDK and CDR2 is SYGVNS in the germline V gene. Trimming cost V 5 bases and J 4 bases; bases outside gene matches: 4. Sequenced material: CD8+ T cells sorted from blood (inferred from file names), taken from a patient given nivolumab and ipilimumab in sequence. The rearrangement joins TRBV25-1 to TRBJ2-2, with 10 bases that match TRBD2. The sequence came from a human donor with melanoma. DNA of the CDR3: TGTGCCAGCAGTCTAGCGGGGGAGCTCACCGGGGAGCTGTTTTTT. Translated, it gives CASSLAGELTGELFF.